Sequencing of this T cell receptor beta chain was carried out in a study of blood T cell repertoires in COVID-19 (dated by TCRdb to about 2020). Concerning the study at large: Samples from collaborators originated in the United States, Italy and Spain and spanned both the acute and convalescent phases of COVID-19. The material from the prospective study consisted of cDNA or gDNA derived from T cells, B-cell-depleted T cells, or PBMCs. Subjects who had been exposed to COVID-19, were actively infected with it, or had recovered from it provided the deeply sampled blood TCRbeta repertoires that made up the dataset. The repertoires were released in a freely available public database intended as a resource for research on the immune response to SARS-CoV-2. Samples came from the ongoing ImmuneRACE study (first 160 participants) plus 1,254 subjects from 6 global collaborators. Sample metadata almost always included a de-identified subject ID, COVID-19 status, age in years and sex. Where available, HLA class I and class II types were taken from metadata supplied by the sample provider and were not determined by assay-based typing. What the authors observed across the whole study: The quantity of clinical and demographic metadata differed by source and by participant and was supplied without curation.

Trimming costs V 6 bases and J 14 bases, and their ends lie 18 bases apart. CDR1 SNHLY and CDR2 FYNNEI were looked up in the germline V gene. The CDR3 has 12 amino acids, counting the end cysteine and phenylalanine. The kept DNA is CDR3 alone, 36 bases in frame from the first base. In regard to this clone: Its antigen remains undetermined. No qualities accompany the bases; no much larger clone lies one base away.

The immunoSEQ Assay, a bias-controlled multiplex PCR, was used to amplify TCRbeta CDR3 regions from genomic DNA. On the study's bioinformatics: The number of nucleated cells in each sample was estimated by amplification of reference gene primers within the assay. To quantify the absolute abundance of each unique TCRbeta CDR3 rearrangement, sequence reads were collapsed and filtered. For each sample, productive Simpson clonality was calculated as the square root of Simpson's diversity index over productive rearrangements. Held by TCRdb, this immuneACCESS table contains in-frame sequences only and omits some clones. Under half of the omission traces to an unresolved V gene where checked; the cause of the rest is unknown. Clonal size and the V and J genes are those of that table, whereas D and trimming came from the DNA. This sample holds 55,000 to 70,000 clones; around 80% were observed only once. The ten largest make up 20% to 25% of the sample.

The collaborating institutions used their own protocols to collect whole blood in K2EDTA tubes. Collaborator samples were shipped for TCRbeta analysis as frozen whole blood, isolated PBMCs, or DNA extracted from either sample type. The receptor chain draws on TRBV2 and TRBJ2-3; TRBD2 is perhaps the D gene, given 5 matching bases. This clonotype was obtained from a human donor in a cohort sampled during active COVID-19. The sequenced sample consisted of peripheral blood. Here is the DNA: TGTGCCAGCAGAAGGGAGCTCCCACCCTGGTATTTT. It codes for CASRRELPPWYF.